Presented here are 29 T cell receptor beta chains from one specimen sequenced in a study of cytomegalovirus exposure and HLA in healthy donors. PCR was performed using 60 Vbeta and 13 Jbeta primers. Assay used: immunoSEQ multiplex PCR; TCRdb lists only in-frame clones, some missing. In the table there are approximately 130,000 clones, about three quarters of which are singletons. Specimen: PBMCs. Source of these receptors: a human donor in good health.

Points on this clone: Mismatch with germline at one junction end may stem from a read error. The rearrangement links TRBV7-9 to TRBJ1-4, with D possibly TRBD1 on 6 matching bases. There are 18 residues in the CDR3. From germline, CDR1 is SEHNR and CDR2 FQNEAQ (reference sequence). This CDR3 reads CSSSLLGRGTENNEKLFF. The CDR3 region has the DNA TGTTCCAGCAGCTTACTTGGGAGGGGGACGGAAAATAATGAAAAACTGTTTTTT.

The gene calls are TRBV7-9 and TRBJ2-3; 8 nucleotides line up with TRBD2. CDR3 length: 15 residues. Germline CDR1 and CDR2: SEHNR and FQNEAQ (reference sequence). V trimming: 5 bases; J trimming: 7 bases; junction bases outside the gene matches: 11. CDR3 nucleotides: TGTGCCAGCAGCCCGATACGGGGGGGCCTTAATACGCAGTATTTT. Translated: CASSPIRGGLNTQYF.

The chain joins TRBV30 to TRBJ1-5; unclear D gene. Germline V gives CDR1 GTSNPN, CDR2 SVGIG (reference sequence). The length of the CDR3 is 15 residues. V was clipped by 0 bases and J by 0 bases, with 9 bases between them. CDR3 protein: CAWSVSPYSNQPQHF. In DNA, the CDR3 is TGTGCCTGGAGTGTATCCCCCTATAGCAATCAGCCCCAGCATTTT.

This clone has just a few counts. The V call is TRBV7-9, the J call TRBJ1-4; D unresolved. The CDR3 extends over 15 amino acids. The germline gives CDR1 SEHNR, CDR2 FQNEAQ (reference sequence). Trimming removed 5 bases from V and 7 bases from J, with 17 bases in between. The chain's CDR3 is CASSPPARPIEKLFF. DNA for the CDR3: TGTGCCAGCAGCCCTCCAGCGCGGCCCATTGAAAAACTGTTTTTT.

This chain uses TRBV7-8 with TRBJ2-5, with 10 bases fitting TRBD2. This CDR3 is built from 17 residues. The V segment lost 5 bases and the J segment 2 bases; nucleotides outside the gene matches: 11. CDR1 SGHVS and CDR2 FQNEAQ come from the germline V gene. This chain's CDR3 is CASSRGGSGRTQETQYF. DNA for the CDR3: TGTGCCAGCAGCCGAGGGGGTAGCGGGAGGACACAAGAGACCCAGTACTTC. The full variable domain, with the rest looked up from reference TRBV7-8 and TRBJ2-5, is GAGVSQSPRYKVAKRGQDVALRCDPISGHVSLFWYQQALGQGPEFLTYFQNEAQLDKSGLPSDRFFAERPEGSVSTLKIQRTQQEDSAVYLCASSRGGSGRTQETQYFGPGTRLLVL.

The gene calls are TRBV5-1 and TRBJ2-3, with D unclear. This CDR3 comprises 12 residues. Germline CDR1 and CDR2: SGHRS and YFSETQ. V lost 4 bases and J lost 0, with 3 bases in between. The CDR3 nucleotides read TGCGCCAGCAGCCCGAGCACAGATACGCAGTATTTT. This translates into CASSPSTDTQYF. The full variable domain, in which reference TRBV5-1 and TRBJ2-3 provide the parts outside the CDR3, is KAGVTQTPRYLIKTRGQQVTLSCSPISGHRSVSWYQQTPGQGLQFLFEYFSETQRNKGNFPGRFSGRQFSNSRSEMNVSTLELGDSALYLCASSPSTDTQYFGPGTRLTVL.

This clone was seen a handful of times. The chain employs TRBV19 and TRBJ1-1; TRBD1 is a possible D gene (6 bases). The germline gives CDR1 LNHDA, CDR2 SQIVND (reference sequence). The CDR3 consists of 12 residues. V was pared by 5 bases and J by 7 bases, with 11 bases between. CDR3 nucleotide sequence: TGTGCCAGTAGTCCCTTACAGGGTGAAGCTTTCTTT. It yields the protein CASSPLQGEAFF.

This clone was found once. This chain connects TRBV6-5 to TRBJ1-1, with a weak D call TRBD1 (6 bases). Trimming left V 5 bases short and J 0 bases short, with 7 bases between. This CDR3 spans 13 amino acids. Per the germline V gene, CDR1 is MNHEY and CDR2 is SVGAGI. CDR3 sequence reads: CASSRDMNTEAFF. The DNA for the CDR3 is TGTGCCAGCAGTCGGGACATGAACACTGAAGCTTTCTTT.

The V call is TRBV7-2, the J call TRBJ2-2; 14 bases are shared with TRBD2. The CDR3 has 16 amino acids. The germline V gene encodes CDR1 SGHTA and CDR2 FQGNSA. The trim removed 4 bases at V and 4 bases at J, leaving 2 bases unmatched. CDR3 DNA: TGTGCCAGCAGCTCGGGACTAGCGGGGGTCACCGGGGAGCTGTTTTTT. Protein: CASSSGLAGVTGELFF.

This CDR3 reads CASSYNQGVNYGYTF. The CDR3 nucleotides are TGTGCCAGCAGTTACAATCAGGGGGTTAACTATGGCTACACCTTC. The chain is built from TRBV6-5 and TRBJ1-2; 7 nucleotides agree with TRBD1. The germline V gene has CDR1 MNHEY and CDR2 SVGAGI. CDR3 size: 15 residues. The V gene end was trimmed by 2 bases and the J gene end by 1 base; junction bases not matched to a gene: 4.

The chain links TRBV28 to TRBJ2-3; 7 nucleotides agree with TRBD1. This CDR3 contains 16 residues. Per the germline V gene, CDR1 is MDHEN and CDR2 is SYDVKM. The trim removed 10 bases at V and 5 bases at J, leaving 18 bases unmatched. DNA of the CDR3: TGTGCCACCACGGGGTCCGGGAAGGGGGCAAGAGATACGCAGTATTTT. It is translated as CATTGSGKGARDTQYF.

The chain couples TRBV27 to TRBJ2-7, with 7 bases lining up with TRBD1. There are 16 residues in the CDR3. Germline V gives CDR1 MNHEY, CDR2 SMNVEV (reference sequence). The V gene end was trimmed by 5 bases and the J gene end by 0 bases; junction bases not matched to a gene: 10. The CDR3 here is CASSSSFGTVSYEQYF. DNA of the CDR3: TGTGCCAGCAGTAGCAGCTTCGGGACAGTCTCCTACGAGCAGTACTTC.

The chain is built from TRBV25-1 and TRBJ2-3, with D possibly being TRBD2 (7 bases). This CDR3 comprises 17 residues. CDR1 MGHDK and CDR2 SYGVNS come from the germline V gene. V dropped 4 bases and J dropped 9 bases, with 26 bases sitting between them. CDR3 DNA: TGTGCCAGCAGTGGATTGGTGCGGGGGCCCCTGGGGGCAACGCAGTATTTT. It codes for CASSGLVRGPLGATQYF.

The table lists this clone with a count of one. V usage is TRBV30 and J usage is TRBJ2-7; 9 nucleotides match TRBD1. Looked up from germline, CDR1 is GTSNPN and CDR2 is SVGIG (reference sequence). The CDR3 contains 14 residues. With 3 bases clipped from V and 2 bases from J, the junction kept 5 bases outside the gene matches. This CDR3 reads CAWRNRGRTYEQYF. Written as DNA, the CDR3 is TGTGCCTGGAGGAACAGGGGGCGAACCTACGAGCAGTACTTC.

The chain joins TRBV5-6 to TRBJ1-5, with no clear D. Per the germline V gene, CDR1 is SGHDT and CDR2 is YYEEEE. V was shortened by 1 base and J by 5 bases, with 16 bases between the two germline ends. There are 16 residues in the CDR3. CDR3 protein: CASSLSTSGSYQPQHF. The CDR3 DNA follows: TGTGCCAGCAGCTTGTCTACCTCGGGGTCCTATCAGCCCCAGCATTTT.

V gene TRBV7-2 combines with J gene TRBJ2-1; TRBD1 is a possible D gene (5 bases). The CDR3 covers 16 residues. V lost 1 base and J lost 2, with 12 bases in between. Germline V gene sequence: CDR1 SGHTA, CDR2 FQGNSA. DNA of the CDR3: TGTGCCAGCAGCTTAGAAGGCAGGGTCGCCTACAATGAGCAGTTCTTC. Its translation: CASSLEGRVAYNEQFF. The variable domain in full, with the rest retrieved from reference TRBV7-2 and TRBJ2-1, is GAGVSQSPSNKVTEKGKDVELRCDPISGHTALYWYRQSLGQGLEFLIYFQGNSAPDKSGLPSDRFSAERTGGSVSTLTIQRTQQEDSAVYLCASSLEGRVAYNEQFFGPGTRLTVL.

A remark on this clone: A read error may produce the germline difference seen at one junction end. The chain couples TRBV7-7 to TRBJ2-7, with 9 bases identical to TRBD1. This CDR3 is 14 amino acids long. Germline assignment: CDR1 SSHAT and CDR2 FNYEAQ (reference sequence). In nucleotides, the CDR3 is TGTGCTAGCAGCAAGAGACAGGGGGCCTACGAGCAGTACTTC. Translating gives CASSKRQGAYEQYF.

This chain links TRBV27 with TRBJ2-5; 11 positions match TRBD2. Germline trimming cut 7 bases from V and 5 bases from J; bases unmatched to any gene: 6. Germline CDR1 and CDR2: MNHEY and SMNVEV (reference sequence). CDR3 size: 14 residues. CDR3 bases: TGTGCCAGCAAGAGGGTAGCGGGAGGGGAGACCCAGTACTTC. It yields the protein CASKRVAGGETQYF.

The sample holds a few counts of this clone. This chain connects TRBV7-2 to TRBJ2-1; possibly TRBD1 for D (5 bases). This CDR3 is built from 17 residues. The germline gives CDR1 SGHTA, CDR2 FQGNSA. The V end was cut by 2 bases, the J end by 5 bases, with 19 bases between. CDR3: CASSLTPVGRVDNEQFF. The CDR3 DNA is TGTGCCAGCAGCTTAACCCCGGTGGGCAGGGTGGACAATGAGCAGTTCTTC.

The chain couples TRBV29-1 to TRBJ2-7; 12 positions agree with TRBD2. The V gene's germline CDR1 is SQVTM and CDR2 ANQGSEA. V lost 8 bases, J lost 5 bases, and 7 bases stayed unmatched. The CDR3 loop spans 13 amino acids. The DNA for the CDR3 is TGCAGCACTGCTAGCGGGAGGGGAGACGAGCAGTACTTC. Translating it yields CSTASGRGDEQYF.

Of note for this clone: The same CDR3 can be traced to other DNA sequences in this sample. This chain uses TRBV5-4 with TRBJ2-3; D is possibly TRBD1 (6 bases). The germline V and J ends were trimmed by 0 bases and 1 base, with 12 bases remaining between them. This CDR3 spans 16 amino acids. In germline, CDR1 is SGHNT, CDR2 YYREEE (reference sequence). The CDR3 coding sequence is TGTGCCAGCAGCTTGGGTGGGGCAGGGGGCACAGATACGCAGTATTTT. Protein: CASSLGGAGGTDTQYF.

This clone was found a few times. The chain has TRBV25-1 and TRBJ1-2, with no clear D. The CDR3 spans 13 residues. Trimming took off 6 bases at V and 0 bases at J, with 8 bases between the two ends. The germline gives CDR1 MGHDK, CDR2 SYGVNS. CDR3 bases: TGTGCCAGCAGCTCTACGGCTAACTATGGCTACACCTTC. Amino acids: CASSSTANYGYTF.

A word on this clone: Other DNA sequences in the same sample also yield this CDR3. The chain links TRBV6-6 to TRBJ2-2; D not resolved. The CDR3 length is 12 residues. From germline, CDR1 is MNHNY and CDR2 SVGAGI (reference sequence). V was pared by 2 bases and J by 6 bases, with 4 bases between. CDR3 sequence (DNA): TGTGCCAGCAGTTACCCCTCCGGGGAGCTGTTTTTT. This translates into CASSYPSGELFF.

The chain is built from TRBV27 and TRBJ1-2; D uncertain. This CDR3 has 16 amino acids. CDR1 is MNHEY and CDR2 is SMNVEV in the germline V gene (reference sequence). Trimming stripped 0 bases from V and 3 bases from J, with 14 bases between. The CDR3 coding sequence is TGTGCCAGCAGTTTATCCGGGCGAGGGTTGTACTATGGCTACACCTTC. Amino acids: CASSLSGRGLYYGYTF.

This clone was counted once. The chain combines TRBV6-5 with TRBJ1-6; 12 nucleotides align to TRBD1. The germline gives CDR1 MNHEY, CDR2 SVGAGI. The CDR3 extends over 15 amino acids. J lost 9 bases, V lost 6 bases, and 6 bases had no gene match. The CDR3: CASSPGQGARSPLHF. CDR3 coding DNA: TGTGCCAGCAGCCCGGGACAGGGGGCTCGTTCACCCCTCCACTTT.

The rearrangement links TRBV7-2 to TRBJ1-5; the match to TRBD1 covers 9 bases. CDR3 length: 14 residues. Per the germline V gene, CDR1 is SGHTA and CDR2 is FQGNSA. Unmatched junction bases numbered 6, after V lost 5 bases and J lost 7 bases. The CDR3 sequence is CASSRWGQGQPQHF. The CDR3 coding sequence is TGTGCCAGCAGCCGGTGGGGACAGGGACAGCCCCAGCATTTT.

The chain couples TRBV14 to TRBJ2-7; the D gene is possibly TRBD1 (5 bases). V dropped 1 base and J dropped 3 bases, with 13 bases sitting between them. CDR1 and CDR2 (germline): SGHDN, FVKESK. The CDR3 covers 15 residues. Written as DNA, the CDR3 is TGTGCCAGCAGCCAAGGCATCGACAGTTACTACGAGCAGTACTTC. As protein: CASSQGIDSYYEQYF.

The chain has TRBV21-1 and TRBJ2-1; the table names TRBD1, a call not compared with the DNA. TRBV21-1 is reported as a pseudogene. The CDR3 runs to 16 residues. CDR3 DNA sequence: TGTGCCAGCAGCAAAGAGGGCAGGGTGGTGTGGAATGAGCAGTTCTTC. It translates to CASSKEGRVVWNEQFF.

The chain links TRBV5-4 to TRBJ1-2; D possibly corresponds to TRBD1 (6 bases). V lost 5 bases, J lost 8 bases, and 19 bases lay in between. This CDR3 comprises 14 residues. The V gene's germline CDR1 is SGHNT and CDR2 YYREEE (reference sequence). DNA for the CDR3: TGTGCCAGCAGTTCCCCGGGACAATTAAACGGCTACACCTTC. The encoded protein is CASSSPGQLNGYTF.